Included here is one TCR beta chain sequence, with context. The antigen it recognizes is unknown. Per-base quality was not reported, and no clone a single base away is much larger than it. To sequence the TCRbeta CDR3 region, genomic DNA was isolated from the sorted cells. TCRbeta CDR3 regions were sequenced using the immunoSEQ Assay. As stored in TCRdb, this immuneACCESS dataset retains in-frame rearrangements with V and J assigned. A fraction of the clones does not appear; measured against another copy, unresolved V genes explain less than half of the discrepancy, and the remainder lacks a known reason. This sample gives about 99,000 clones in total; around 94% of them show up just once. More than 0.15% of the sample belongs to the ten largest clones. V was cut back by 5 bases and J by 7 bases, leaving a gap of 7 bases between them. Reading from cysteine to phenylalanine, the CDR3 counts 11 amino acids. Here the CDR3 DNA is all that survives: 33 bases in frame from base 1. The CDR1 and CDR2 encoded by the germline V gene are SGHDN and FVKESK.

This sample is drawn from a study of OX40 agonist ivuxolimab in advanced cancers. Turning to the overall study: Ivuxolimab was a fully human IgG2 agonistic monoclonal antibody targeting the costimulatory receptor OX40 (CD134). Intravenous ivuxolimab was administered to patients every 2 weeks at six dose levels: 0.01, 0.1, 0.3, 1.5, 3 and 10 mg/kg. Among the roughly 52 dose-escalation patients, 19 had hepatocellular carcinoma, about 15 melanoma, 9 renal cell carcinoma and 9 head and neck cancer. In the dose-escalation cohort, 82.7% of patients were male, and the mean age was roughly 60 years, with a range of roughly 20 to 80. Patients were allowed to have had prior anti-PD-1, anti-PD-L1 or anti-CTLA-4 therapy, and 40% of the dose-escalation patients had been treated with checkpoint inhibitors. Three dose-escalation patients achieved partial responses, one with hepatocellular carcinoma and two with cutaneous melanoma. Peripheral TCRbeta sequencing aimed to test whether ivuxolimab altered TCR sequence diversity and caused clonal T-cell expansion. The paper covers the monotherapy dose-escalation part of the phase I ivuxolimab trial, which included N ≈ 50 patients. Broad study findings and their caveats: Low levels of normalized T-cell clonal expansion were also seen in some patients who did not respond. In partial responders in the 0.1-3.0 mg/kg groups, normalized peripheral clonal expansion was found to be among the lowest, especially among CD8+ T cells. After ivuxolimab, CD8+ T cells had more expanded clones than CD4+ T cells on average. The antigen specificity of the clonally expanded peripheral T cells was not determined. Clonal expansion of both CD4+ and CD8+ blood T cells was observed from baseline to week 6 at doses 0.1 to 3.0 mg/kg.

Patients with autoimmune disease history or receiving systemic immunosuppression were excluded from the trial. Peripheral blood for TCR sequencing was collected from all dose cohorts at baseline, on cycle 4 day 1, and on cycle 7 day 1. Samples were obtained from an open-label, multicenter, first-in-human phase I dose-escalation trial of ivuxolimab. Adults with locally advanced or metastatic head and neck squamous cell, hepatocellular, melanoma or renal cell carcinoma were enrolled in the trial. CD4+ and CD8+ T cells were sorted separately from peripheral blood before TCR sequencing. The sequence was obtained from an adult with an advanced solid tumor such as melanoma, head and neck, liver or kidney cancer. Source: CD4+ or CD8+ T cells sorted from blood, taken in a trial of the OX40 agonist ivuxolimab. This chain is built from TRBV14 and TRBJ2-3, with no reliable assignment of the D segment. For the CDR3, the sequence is CASSGRNTQYF. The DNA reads TGTGCCAGCAGCGGAAGGAATACGCAGTATTTT.